The 32 T cell receptor beta chains reported below all come from one sample, sequenced in a study of regulatory T cells in long-lasting Graves disease (dated by TCRdb to the early 2020s). This sample's time point label indicates: newly diagnosed GD, antithyroid drugs for less than 3 months. For both TCR sequencing and RNA sequencing, RNA was extracted from PBMCs using TRIzol. The library was prepared using multiplex PCR. Sequenced on an Illumina HiSeq 4000. To build TCR beta libraries, CDR3 regions were amplified by Arm-PCR using iRepertoire HTBI primers. TCRdb redid the processing of the public reads, applying fastp at Q25 and MiXCR, and retained in-frame beta chains. Rows matching on CDR3 protein sequence are summarized as one entry with the most common DNA and genes. This sample holds around 400,000 distinct CDR3 sequences; around a sixth were observed only once. The ten largest clones capture 22% of the sample.

The sample in question was peripheral blood mononuclear cells (PBMCs), obtained at new diagnosis, from a patient treated with antithyroid drugs. These receptors all stem from a female donor with Graves disease.

This clonotype occurred many times. The chain couples TRBV28 to TRBJ2-7; no firm D call. Germline assignment: CDR1 MDHEN and CDR2 SYDVKM. V was pared by 4 bases and J by 2 bases, with 12 bases between. The CDR3 loop spans 14 amino acids. The CDR3 region is CASSYLGETYEQYF. The DNA of the CDR3 is TGTGCCAGCAGTTATCTCGGAGAGACCTACGAGCAGTACTTC. The full variable domain, its missing parts supplied by reference TRBV28 and TRBJ2-7, is DVKVTQSSRYLVKRTGEKVFLECVQDMDHENMFWYRQDPGLGLRLIYFSYDVKMKEKGDIPEGYSVSREKKERFSLILESASTNQTSMYLCASSYLGETYEQYFGPGTRLTVT.

This clonotype was picked up many times. This rearrangement joins TRBV12-3 or TRBV12-4 to TRBJ2-1, with 11 bases fitting TRBD1. The J call may be incorrect, as the DNA end agrees better with TRBJ2-5. There are 14 residues in the CDR3. CDR3 nucleotides: TGTGCCAGCAGTCTAGGACAGGGGGCAGAGACCCAGTACTTC. It yields the protein CASSLGQGAETQYF.

This clonotype came up many times. V gene TRBV6-1 combines with J gene TRBJ2-1; tentatively, D is TRBD1 (6 bases). CDR3 length equals 17 residues. V was cut by 3 bases and J by 2 bases, with 17 bases left in between. Looked up from germline, CDR1 is MNHNS and CDR2 is SASEGT. The CDR3 region has the DNA TGTGCCAGCAGTGATCTAGCAGGGGTTAGCCCCTACAATGAGCAGTTCTTC. Its translation: CASSDLAGVSPYNEQFF.

This clonotype was seen repeatedly, ten times or more. J is TRBJ2-1 and V is TRBV29-1, with 7 bases that match TRBD2. Germline CDR1 is SQVTM and CDR2 is ANQGSEA. The CDR3 is made up of 14 amino acids. V lost 1 base to trimming and J lost 6 bases; unmatched junction nucleotides: 6. DNA of the CDR3: TGCAGCGTTGAAGCGGGACTACGCGCCAATGAGCAGTTCTTC. Translation: CSVEAGLRANEQFF.

The genes are TRBV25-1 and TRBJ2-1; TRBD2 aligns across 11 bases. CDR1 is MGHDK, CDR2 SYGVNS, per germline. The CDR3 runs to 16 residues. Trimming took 3 bases from V and 10 from J; bases not matched to a gene: 11. CDR3: CASSEATSGRYGEQFF. The DNA for the CDR3 is TGTGCCAGCAGTGAGGCCACTAGCGGGAGATACGGAGAGCAGTTCTTC.

This clonotype came up many times. The V gene is TRBV7-2, the J gene TRBJ2-2; D assignment may be TRBD1 or TRBD2 (5 bases each). V was pared by 3 bases and J by 4 bases, with 9 bases between. The CDR3 is 14 amino acids. Germline CDR1 is SGHTA and CDR2 is FQGNSA. The chain's CDR3 is CASSFGAGTGELFF. The CDR3 nucleotides are TGTGCCAGCAGCTTCGGGGCGGGCACCGGGGAGCTGTTTTTT.

The V call is TRBV7-9, the J call TRBJ2-7, with D unresolved. This CDR3 contains 9 residues. The germline V and J ends were trimmed by 5 bases and 12 bases, with 8 bases remaining between them. Germline loops: CDR1 SEHNR, CDR2 FQNEAQ (reference sequence). CDR3 in amino acids: CASSDAPYF. The CDR3 DNA is TGTGCCAGCAGCGACGCCCCGTACTTC.

V gene TRBV27 combines with J gene TRBJ2-5; 12 bases map to TRBD2. Germline CDR1 reads MNHEY; CDR2 reads SMNVEV (reference sequence). CDR3 length: 15 residues. The V segment lost 8 bases and the J segment 2 bases; nucleotides outside the gene matches: 6. CDR3 loop: CASGLGTSGQETQYF. CDR3 bases: TGTGCCAGCGGCCTCGGGACTAGCGGGCAAGAGACCCAGTACTTC.

V is TRBV19 and J is TRBJ2-3; TRBD2 might be the D (6 bases). The CDR3 runs to 15 residues. Trimming shortened V by 4 bases and J by 2 bases, and 13 bases separated the two germline ends. Germline CDR1 and CDR2: LNHDA and SQIVND (reference sequence). CDR3 DNA sequence: TGTGCCAGTAGTAGACTCGGGGGAAACACAGATACGCAGTATTTT. Protein: CASSRLGGNTDTQYF.

This clonotype was seen many times. V gene TRBV20-1 combines with J gene TRBJ1-2; possibly TRBD1 for D (5 bases). V was trimmed by 5 bases and J by 0 bases, leaving 13 bases between them. CDR3 length equals 14 residues. Germline V gives CDR1 DFQATT, CDR2 SNEGSKA (reference sequence). CDR3: CSASGPGPNYGYTF. The CDR3 region has the DNA TGCAGTGCTTCGGGGCCGGGGCCTAACTATGGCTACACCTTC.

Remarks on this clonotype: Since a much larger clone is just one base distant, this may be a read error. The V and J genes are TRBV4-1 and TRBJ2-1, with D hard to call. Germline V gene lookup returns CDR1 MGHRA and CDR2 YSYEKL. V dropped 6 bases and J dropped 8 bases, with 14 bases sitting between them. This CDR3 is built from 13 residues. The CDR3 sequence: CASSPRTNYEQFF. As DNA, the CDR3 is TGCGCCAGCAGTCCACGTACTAACTATGAGCAGTTCTTC.

This clonotype was found many times. The V and J genes are TRBV7-9 and TRBJ2-3; 9 bases map to TRBD1. The length of the CDR3 is 17 residues. Germline V gives CDR1 SEHNR, CDR2 FQNEAQ (reference sequence). J gave up 3 bases and V 4 bases, and 11 bases lay outside the gene matches. This CDR3 is CASSSMYGQGRTDTQYF. The CDR3 DNA reads TGTGCCAGCAGCTCGATGTACGGACAGGGGAGGACAGATACGCAGTATTTT. The entire variable domain, with the rest obtained from reference TRBV7-9 and TRBJ2-3, is as follows: DTGVSQNPRHKITKRGQNVTFRCDPISEHNRLYWYRQTLGQGPEFLTYFQNEAQLEKSRLLSDRFSAERPKGSFSTLEIQRTEQGDSAMYLCASSSMYGQGRTDTQYFGPGTRLTVL.

In this sample, this clonotype turned up many times. The genes are TRBV20-1 and TRBJ2-7; tentatively, D is TRBD2 (6 bases). Trimming took 3 bases from V and 3 from J, leaving 18 bases between them. The CDR3 runs to 15 residues. CDR1 DFQATT and CDR2 SNEGSKA come from the germline V gene (reference sequence). The CDR3 coding sequence is TGCAGTGCTAGTCGACGCGGAGGGAGGTTCTACGAGCAGTACTTC. It translates to CSASRRGGRFYEQYF.

The table lists this clonotype with many counts. The rearrangement uses TRBV7-9 and TRBJ2-2, with a tentative D call TRBD1 (5 bases). V was trimmed by 3 bases and J by 3 bases, leaving 14 bases between them. This CDR3 spans 16 amino acids. Germline V gene lookup returns CDR1 SEHNR and CDR2 FQNEAQ (reference sequence). CDR3 nucleotides: TGTGCCAGCAGCTTTCGCGATGGGGCCGACACCGGGGAGCTGTTTTTT. Translating it yields CASSFRDGADTGELFF.

This clonotype was seen ten or more times. The chain has TRBV29-1 and TRBJ1-1, with D unclear. The V end lost 1 base, the J end lost 1 base, and 4 bases lay between the germline ends. The germline gives CDR1 SQVTM, CDR2 ANQGSEA. The CDR3 has 12 amino acids. Here the CDR3 DNA reads TGCAGCGTTGAAGGGGGGAACACTGAAGCTTTCTTT. Its translation is CSVEGGNTEAFF.

This clonotype showed up many times. The chain combines TRBV11-2 with TRBJ2-1; 8 bases map to TRBD1. Germline V lookup: CDR1 SGHAT, CDR2 FQNNGV. With 6 bases clipped from V and 5 bases from J, the junction kept 9 bases outside the gene matches. This CDR3 is 15 amino acids long. CDR3 in DNA: TGTGCCAGCAGTCGACAGGGGAGTGCGAACAATGAGCAGTTCTTC. Its protein product is CASSRQGSANNEQFF.

The genes are TRBV7-2 and TRBJ2-7, with TRBD2 identical over 10 bases. CDR1 is SGHTA and CDR2 is FQGNSA in the germline V gene. This CDR3 is 13 amino acids long. V shed 5 bases, J shed 9 bases, and the junction held 7 bases outside the gene matches. The DNA of the CDR3 is TGTGCCAGCAGCCGATCTTTAGCGGGAGGGCAGTACTTC. Its protein is CASSRSLAGGQYF.

As for this clonotype: It may be a read error: a sequence one base away is much more abundant. The rearrangement links TRBV4-3 to TRBJ2-3; D is possibly TRBD1 or TRBD2 (7 bases each). The J call is uncertain, as TRBJ2-1 better fits the DNA end. The CDR3 runs 19 residues. Germline V gives CDR1 LGHNA, CDR2 YSLEER. This CDR3 reads CASSQDWGRGGSRGYEQFF. CDR3 sequence (DNA): TGCGCCAGCAGCCAAGATTGGGGCAGGGGGGGGTCGAGGGGTTACGAGCAGTTCTTC.

The rearrangement joins TRBV5-5 to TRBJ1-1; D might be TRBD1 (5 bases). Germline V gene lookup returns CDR1 SGHKS and CDR2 YYEKEE (reference sequence). CDR3 length: 13 residues. V dropped 0 bases and J dropped 7 bases, with 10 bases sitting between them. Here the CDR3 reads CASSLEAGHEAFF. CDR3 coding DNA: TGTGCCAGCAGCTTGGAGGCAGGGCATGAAGCTTTCTTT.

The rearrangement links TRBV2 to TRBJ1-5; perhaps TRBD1 as D (6 bases). This CDR3 region has 15 residues. The V and J ends lost 3 bases and 6 bases respectively, with 15 bases between them. Germline CDR1 and CDR2: SNHLY and FYNNEI. CDR3 loop: CASSDAGARIQPQHF. CDR3 nucleotide sequence: TGTGCCAGCAGTGACGCGGGGGCGAGGATTCAGCCCCAGCATTTT.

This clonotype was picked up many times. The V gene is TRBV29-1, the J gene TRBJ2-3; 11 positions match TRBD2. The CDR3 extends over 18 amino acids. Trimming took 6 bases from V and 2 from J; bases not matched to a gene: 16. The germline V gene has CDR1 SQVTM and CDR2 ANQGSEA. This chain's CDR3 is CSVAPGIAGGRVTDTQYF. Written as DNA, the CDR3 is TGCAGCGTCGCCCCCGGGATAGCGGGGGGGCGGGTCACAGATACGCAGTATTTT.

The chain uses TRBV5-8 and TRBJ2-1; 8 positions match TRBD2. Losses at the gene ends were 7 bases for V and 0 bases for J; bases not matched to a gene: 6. There are 15 residues in the CDR3. From germline, CDR1 is SGHTS and CDR2 YDEGEE. CDR3 in DNA: TGTGCCAGCGGATATAGCGGGAACTCCTACAATGAGCAGTTCTTC. Translation: CASGYSGNSYNEQFF.

This clonotype was counted a single time. The chain recombines TRBV5-1 with TRBJ2-1; D tentatively reads TRBD1 or TRBD2 (5 bases each). The CDR3 loop spans 14 amino acids. Trimming left V 4 bases short and J 5 bases short, with 13 bases between. Looked up from germline, CDR1 is SGHRS and CDR2 is YFSETQ. CDR3 nucleotides: TGCGCCAGCAGCACGGGAAAAGGGGACAATGAGCAGTTCTTC. Amino acids: CASSTGKGDNEQFF.

The rearrangement joins TRBV5-4 to TRBJ2-7; possibly TRBD1 or TRBD2 for D (6 bases each). Trimming stripped 0 bases from V and 3 bases from J, with 16 bases between. The CDR3 extends over 16 amino acids. Germline CDR1 reads SGHNT; CDR2 reads YYREEE (reference sequence). The CDR3: CASSLGFGGLGYEQYF. CDR3 coding DNA: TGTGCCAGCAGCTTGGGGTTTGGGGGGCTCGGCTACGAGCAGTACTTC.

The rearrangement uses TRBV6-2 or TRBV6-3 and TRBJ1-5; 7 bases align to TRBD1. V dropped 2 bases and J dropped 5; count of bases not matched to a gene: 3. The CDR3 extends over 14 amino acids. The germline V gene has CDR1 MNHEY and CDR2 SVGEGT. The CDR3 protein is CASSYVGGDQPQHF. The CDR3 region has the DNA TGTGCCAGCAGTTACGTAGGGGGCGATCAGCCCCAGCATTTT.

This rearrangement joins TRBV6-4 to TRBJ2-1; 7 bases are a match to TRBD1. Germline CDR1 is MRHNA and CDR2 is SNTAGT. The junction had 5 bases not matched to a gene; V was cut back by 0 bases and J by 6 bases. The length of the CDR3 is 15 residues. The DNA for the CDR3 is TGTGCCAGCAGTGACTCGAGGTCAGGGGGCAATGAGCAGTTCTTC. It yields the protein CASSDSRSGGNEQFF.

In its sample, this clonotype was seen many times. The chain couples TRBV6-2 or TRBV6-3 to TRBJ2-1, with 7 nucleotides matching TRBD2. CDR1 and CDR2 (germline): MNHEY, SVGEGT. V lost 10 bases and J lost 0; bases outside the gene matches: 3. This CDR3 spans 13 amino acids. Here the CDR3 reads CATLADSYNEQFF. CDR3 coding DNA: TGTGCCACTCTAGCGGACTCCTACAATGAGCAGTTCTTC.

This clonotype turned up a few times. This sequence joins TRBV5-4 and TRBJ1-1; D gene uncertain. The CDR3 has 15 amino acids. Germline loops: CDR1 SGHNT, CDR2 YYREEE (reference sequence). V was trimmed by 7 bases and J by 1 base, leaving 17 bases between them. CDR3 nucleotides: TGTGCCAGCGCACGGACCGGCCTGGGGAACACTGAAGCTTTCTTT. The encoded protein is CASARTGLGNTEAFF.

This clonotype was picked up many times. The chain links TRBV11-3 to TRBJ2-5; the match to TRBD2 covers 9 bases. The CDR3 is 16 residues long. Trimming at V came to 1 base and at J to 5 bases, leaving 8 bases not matched to a gene. Per germline, CDR1 SGHNT and CDR2 YENEEA. The CDR3 region is CASSLGESGRLETQYF. In nucleotides, the CDR3 is TGTGCCAGCAGCTTAGGCGAAAGCGGGAGGTTGGAGACCCAGTACTTC.

This clonotype was detected many times. The chain recombines TRBV6-5 with TRBJ2-7; D is unclear. V was trimmed by 0 bases and J by 5 bases, leaving 5 bases between them. Per germline, CDR1 MNHEY and CDR2 SVGAGI. This CDR3 is built from 12 residues. CDR3 coding DNA: TGTGCCAGCAGTTACTCGGCGAACGAGCAGTACTTC. Its translation: CASSYSANEQYF.

This clonotype was seen many times. The rearrangement uses TRBV27 and TRBJ2-7; possibly TRBD2 for D (5 bases). The CDR3 has 16 amino acids. V was clipped by 7 bases and J by 0 bases, with 19 bases between them. Germline V gives CDR1 MNHEY, CDR2 SMNVEV (reference sequence). As DNA, the CDR3 is TGTGCCAGCACCCCTTCTTCACCCGGGGTCTCCTACGAGCAGTACTTC. This gives the protein CASTPSSPGVSYEQYF.

This clonotype was observed a handful of times. The V call is TRBV30, the J call TRBJ1-5, with D possibly matching TRBD1 (6 bases). The CDR3 runs to 15 residues. The germline CDR1 and CDR2 sequences are GTSNPN and SVGIG (reference sequence). The V and J ends lost 2 bases and 5 bases respectively, with 16 bases between them. CDR3 protein: CAWSPPGAGHQPQHF. The DNA of the CDR3 is TGTGCCTGGAGTCCCCCGGGGGCGGGTCATCAGCCCCAGCATTTT.